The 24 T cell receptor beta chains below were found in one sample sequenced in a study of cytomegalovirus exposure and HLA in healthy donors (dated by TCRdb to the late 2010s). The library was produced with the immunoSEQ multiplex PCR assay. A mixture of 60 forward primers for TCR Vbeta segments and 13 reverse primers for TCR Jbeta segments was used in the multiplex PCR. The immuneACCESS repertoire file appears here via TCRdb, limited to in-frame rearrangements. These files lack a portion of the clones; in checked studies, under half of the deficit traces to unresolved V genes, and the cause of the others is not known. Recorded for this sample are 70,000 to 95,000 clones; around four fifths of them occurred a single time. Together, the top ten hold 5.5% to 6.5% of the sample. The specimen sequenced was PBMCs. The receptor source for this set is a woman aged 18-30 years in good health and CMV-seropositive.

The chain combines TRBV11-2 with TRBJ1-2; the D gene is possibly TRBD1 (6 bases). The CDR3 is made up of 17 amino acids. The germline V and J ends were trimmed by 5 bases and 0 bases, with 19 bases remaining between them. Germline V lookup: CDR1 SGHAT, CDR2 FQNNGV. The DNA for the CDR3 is TGTGCCAGCAGCCAACAGCGCCACAGGGCAGCTAACTATGGCTACACCTTC. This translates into CASSQQRHRAANYGYTF.

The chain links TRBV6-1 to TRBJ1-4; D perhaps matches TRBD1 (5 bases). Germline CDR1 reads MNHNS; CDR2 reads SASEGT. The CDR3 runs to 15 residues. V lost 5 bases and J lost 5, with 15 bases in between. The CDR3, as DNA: TGTGCCAGCAGTCAGCAGGGTGGAGGGAATGAAAAACTGTTTTTT. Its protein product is CASSQQGGGNEKLFF.

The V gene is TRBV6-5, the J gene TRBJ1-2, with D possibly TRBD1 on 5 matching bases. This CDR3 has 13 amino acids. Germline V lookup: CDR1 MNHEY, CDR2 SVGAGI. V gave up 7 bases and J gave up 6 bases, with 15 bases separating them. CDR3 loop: CASTLFQGNGYTF. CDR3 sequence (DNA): TGTGCCAGCACCCTGTTCCAGGGTAATGGCTACACCTTC.

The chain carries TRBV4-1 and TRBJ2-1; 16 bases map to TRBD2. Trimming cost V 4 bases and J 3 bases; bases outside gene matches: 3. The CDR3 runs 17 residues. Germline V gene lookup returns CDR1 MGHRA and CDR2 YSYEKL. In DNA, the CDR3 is TGCGCCAGCAGCCGGGGACTAGCGGGGGGGCACTACAATGAGCAGTTCTTC. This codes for CASSRGLAGGHYNEQFF.

The CDR3 reads CASSQGAGGTIGANVLTF. The CDR3, as DNA: TGTGCCAGCAGCCAAGGGGCAGGGGGCACCATTGGGGCCAACGTCCTGACTTTC. The V call is TRBV4-2, the J call TRBJ2-6, with TRBD1 identical over 8 bases. This CDR3 is 18 amino acids long. Trimming removed 1 base from V and 3 bases from J; junction bases left unmatched: 8. CDR1 is LGHNA, CDR2 YNFKEQ, per germline.

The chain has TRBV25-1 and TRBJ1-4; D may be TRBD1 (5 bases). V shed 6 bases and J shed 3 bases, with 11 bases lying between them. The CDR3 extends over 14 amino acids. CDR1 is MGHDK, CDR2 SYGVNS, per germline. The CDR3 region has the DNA TGTGCCAGCAGCCACGGGGGTGCTAATGAAAAACTGTTTTTT. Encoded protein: CASSHGGANEKLFF.

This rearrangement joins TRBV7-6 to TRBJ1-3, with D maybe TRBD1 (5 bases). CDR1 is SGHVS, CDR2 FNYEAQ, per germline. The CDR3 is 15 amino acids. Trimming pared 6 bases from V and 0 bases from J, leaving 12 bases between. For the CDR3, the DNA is TGTGCCAGCAGAAGGGGTCCCCTCTCTGGAAACACCATATATTTT. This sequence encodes CASRRGPLSGNTIYF.

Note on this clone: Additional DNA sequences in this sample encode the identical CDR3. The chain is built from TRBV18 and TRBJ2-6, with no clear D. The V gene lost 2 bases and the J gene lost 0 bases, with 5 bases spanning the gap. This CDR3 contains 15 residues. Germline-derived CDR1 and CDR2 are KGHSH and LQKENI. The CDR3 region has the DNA TGTGCCAGCTCACCAGGTAGCTCTGGGGCCAACGTCCTGACTTTC. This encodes CASSPGSSGANVLTF. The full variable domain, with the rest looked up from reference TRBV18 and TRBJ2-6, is NAGVMQNPRHLVRRRGQEARLRCSPMKGHSHVYWYRQLPEEGLKFMVYLQKENIIDESGMPKERFSAEFPKEGPSILRIQQVVRGDSAAYFCASSPGSSGANVLTFGAGSRLTVL.

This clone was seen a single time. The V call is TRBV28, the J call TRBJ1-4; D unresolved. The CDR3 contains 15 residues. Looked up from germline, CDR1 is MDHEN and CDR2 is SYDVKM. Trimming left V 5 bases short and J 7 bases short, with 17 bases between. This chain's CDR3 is CASSTPWAASEKLFF. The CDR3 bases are TGTGCCAGCAGTACCCCTTGGGCCGCGAGTGAAAAACTGTTTTTT.

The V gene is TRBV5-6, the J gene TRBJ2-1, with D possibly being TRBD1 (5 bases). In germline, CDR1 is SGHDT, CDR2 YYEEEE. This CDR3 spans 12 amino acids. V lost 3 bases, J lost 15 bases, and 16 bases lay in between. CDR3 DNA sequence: TGTGCCAGCAGCTGGACGGACACCGCCCGGTTCTTC. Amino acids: CASSWTDTARFF. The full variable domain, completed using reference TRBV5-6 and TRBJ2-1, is DAGVTQSPTHLIKTRGQQVTLRCSPKSGHDTVSWYQQALGQGPQFIFQYYEEEERQRGNFPDRFSGHQFPNYSSELNVNALLLGDSALYLCASSWTDTARFFGPGTRLTVL.

Here the CDR3 reads CASSLYFGTSGQETQYF. The CDR3 coding sequence is TGTGCCAGCAGCTTATATTTCGGGACTAGCGGGCAAGAGACCCAGTACTTC. The chain carries TRBV7-6 and TRBJ2-5, with 12 bases fitting TRBD2. Per the germline V gene, CDR1 is SGHVS and CDR2 is FNYEAQ. This CDR3 region has 17 residues. J lost 2 bases, V lost 2 bases, and 6 bases had no gene match.

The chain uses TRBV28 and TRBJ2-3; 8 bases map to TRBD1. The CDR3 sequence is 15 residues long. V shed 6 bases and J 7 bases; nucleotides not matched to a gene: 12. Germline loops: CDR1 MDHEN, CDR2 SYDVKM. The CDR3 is CASSRTGINAHTQYF. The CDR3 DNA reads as TGTGCCAGCAGCCGGACAGGGATTAATGCACATACGCAGTATTTT.

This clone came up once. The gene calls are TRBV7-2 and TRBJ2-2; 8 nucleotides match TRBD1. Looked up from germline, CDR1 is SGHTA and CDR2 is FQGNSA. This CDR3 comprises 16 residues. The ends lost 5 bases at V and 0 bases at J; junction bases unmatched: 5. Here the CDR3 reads CASSPRTGTNTGELFF. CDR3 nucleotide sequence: TGTGCCAGCAGCCCACGGACAGGGACGAACACCGGGGAGCTGTTTTTT.

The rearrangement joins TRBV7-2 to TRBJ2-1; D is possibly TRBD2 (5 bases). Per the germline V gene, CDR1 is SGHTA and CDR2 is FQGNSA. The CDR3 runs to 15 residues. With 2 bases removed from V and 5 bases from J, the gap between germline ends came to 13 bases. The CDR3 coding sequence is TGTGCCAGCAGCTTAATTTCACTAGTCGACAATGAGCAGTTCTTC. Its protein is CASSLISLVDNEQFF.

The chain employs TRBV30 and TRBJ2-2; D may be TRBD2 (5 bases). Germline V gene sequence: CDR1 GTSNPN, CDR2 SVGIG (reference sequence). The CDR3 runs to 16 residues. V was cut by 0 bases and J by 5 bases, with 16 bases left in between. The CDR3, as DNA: TGTGCCTGGAGTGTAGGTAACGGTCCGGGAACCGGGGAGCTGTTTTTT. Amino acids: CAWSVGNGPGTGELFF.

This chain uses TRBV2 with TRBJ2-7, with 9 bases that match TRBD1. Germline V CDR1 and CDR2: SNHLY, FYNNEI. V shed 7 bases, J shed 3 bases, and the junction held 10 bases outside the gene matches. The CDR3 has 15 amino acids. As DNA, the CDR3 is TGTGCCAGCACCCCCGGACGGACAGGGGACTACGAGCAGTACTTC. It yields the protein CASTPGRTGDYEQYF.

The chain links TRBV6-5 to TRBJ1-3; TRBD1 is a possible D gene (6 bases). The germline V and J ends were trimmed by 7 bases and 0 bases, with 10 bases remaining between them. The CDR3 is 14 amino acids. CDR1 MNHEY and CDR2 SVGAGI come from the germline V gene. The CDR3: CASKRTVSGNTIYF. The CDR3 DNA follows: TGTGCCAGCAAACGGACAGTCTCTGGAAACACCATATATTTT.

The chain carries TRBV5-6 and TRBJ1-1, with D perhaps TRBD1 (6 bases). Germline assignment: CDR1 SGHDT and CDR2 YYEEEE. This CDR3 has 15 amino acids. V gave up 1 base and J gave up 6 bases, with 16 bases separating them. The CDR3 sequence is CASSLIVGGPPEAFF. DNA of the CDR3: TGTGCCAGCAGCTTGATCGTTGGGGGCCCACCTGAAGCTTTCTTT.

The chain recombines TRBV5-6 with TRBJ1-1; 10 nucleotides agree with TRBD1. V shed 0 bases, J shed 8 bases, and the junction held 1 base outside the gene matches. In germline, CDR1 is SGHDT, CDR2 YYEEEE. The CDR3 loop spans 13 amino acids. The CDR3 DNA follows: TGTGCCAGCAGCTTGGCGGGACAGGGGGAAGCTTTCTTT. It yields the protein CASSLAGQGEAFF. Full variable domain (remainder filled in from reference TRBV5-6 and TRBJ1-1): DAGVTQSPTHLIKTRGQQVTLRCSPKSGHDTVSWYQQALGQGPQFIFQYYEEEERQRGNFPDRFSGHQFPNYSSELNVNALLLGDSALYLCASSLAGQGEAFFGQGTRLTVV.

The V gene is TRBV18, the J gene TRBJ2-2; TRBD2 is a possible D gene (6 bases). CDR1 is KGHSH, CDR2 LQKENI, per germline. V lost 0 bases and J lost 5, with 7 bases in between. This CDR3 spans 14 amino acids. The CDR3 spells CASSPPGTTGELFF. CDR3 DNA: TGTGCCAGCTCACCACCAGGGACTACCGGGGAGCTGTTTTTT. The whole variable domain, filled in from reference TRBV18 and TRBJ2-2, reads NAGVMQNPRHLVRRRGQEARLRCSPMKGHSHVYWYRQLPEEGLKFMVYLQKENIIDESGMPKERFSAEFPKEGPSILRIQQVVRGDSAAYFCASSPPGTTGELFFGEGSRLTVL.

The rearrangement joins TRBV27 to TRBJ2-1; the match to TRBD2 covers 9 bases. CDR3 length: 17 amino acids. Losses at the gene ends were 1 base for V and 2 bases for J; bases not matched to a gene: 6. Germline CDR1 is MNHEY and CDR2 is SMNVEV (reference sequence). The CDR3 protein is CASSLWGLAGTYNEQFF. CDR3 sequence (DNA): TGTGCCAGCAGTTTATGGGGGCTAGCGGGAACCTACAATGAGCAGTTCTTC.

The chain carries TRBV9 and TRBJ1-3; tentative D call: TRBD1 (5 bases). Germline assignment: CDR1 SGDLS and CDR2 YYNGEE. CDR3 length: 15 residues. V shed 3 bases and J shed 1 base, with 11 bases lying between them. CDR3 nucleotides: TGTGCCAGCAGCGCCTTCGACAGTTCTGGAAACACCATATATTTT. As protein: CASSAFDSSGNTIYF. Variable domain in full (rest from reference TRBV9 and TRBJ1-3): DSGVTQTPKHLITATGQRVTLRCSPRSGDLSVYWYQQSLDQGLQFLIQYYNGEERAKGNILERFSAQQFPDLHSELNLSSLELGDSALYFCASSAFDSSGNTIYFGEGSWLTVV.

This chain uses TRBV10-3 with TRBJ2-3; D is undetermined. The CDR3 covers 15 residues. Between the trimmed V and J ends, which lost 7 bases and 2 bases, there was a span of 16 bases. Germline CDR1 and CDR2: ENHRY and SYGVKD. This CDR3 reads CAIMGQQSSTDTQYF. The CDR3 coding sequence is TGTGCCATCATGGGCCAACAAAGCTCCACAGATACGCAGTATTTT.

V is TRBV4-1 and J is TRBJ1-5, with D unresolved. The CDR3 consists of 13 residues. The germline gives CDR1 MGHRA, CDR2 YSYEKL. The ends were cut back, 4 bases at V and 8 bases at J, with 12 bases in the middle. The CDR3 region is CASSLSTGKPQHF. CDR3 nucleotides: TGCGCCAGCAGCCTTAGTACGGGGAAGCCCCAGCATTTT.